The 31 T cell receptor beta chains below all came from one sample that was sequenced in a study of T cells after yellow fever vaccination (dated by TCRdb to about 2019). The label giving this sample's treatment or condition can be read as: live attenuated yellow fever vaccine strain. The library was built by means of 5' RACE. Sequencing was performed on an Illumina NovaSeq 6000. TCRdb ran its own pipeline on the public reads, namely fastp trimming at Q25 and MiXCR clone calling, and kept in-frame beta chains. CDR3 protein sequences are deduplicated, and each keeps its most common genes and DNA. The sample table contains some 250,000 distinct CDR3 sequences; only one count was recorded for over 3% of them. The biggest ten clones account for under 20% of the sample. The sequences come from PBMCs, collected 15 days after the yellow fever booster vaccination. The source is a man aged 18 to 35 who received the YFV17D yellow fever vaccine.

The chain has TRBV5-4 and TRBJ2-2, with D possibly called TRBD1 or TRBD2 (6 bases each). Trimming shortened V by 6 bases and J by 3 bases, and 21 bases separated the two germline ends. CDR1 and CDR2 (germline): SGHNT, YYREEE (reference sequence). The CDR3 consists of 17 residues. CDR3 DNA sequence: TGTGCCAGCAACTGGGGGGCGGGCCAAAGGGACACCGGGGAGCTGTTTTTT. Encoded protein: CASNWGAGQRDTGELFF.

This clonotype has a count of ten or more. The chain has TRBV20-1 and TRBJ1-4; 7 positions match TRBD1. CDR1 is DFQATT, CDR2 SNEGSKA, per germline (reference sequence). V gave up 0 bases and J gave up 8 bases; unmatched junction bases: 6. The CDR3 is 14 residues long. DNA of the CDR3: TGCAGTGCTAGAGATGCAGGGGGAGTGGAAAAACTGTTTTTT. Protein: CSARDAGGVEKLFF.

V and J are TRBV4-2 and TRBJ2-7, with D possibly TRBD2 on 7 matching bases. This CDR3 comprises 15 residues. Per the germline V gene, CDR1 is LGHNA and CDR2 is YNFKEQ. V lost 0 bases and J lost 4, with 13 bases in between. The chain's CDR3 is CASSQDGGPFYEQYF. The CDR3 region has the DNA TGTGCCAGCAGCCAAGACGGGGGGCCTTTTTACGAGCAGTACTTC.

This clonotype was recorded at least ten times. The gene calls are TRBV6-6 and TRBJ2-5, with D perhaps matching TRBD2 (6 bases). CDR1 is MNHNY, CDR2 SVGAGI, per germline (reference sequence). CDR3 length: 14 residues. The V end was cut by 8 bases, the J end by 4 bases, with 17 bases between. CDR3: CASLRTAGRETQYF. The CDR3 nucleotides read TGTGCCAGCCTTCGTACGGCCGGGAGAGAGACCCAGTACTTC.

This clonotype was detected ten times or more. The CDR3 coding sequence is TGCAGTGCTAGACGACAGGGGGCAGGCGAGACCCAGTACTTC. As protein: CSARRQGAGETQYF. This chain connects TRBV20-1 to TRBJ2-5; 10 bases are a match to TRBD1. Trimming cost V 2 bases and J 5 bases; bases outside gene matches: 5. CDR3 size: 14 residues. In germline, CDR1 is DFQATT, CDR2 SNEGSKA (reference sequence).

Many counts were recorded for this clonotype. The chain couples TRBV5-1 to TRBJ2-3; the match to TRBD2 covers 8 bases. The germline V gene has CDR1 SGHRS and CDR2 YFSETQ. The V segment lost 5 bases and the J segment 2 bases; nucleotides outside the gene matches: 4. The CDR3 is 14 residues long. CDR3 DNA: TGCGCCAGCAGGACTAGCGTTAACACAGATACGCAGTATTTT. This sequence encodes CASRTSVNTDTQYF. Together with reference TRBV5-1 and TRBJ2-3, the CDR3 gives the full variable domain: KAGVTQTPRYLIKTRGQQVTLSCSPISGHRSVSWYQQTPGQGLQFLFEYFSETQRNKGNFPGRFSGRQFSNSRSEMNVSTLELGDSALYLCASRTSVNTDTQYFGPGTRLTVL.

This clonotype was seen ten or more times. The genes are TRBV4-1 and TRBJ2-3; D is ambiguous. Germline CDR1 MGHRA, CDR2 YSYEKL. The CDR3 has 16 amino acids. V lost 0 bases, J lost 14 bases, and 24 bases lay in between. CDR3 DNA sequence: TGCGCCAGCAGCCAAGATGGACGAGGATCACATTCCGGTCGGTATTTT. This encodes CASSQDGRGSHSGRYF.

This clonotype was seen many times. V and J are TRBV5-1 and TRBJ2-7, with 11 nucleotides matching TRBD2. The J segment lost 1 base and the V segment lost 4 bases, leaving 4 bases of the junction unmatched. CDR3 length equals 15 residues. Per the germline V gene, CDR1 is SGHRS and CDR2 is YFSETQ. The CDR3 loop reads CASSPGLAVSYEQYF. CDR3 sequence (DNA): TGCGCCAGCAGCCCGGGACTAGCGGTTTCCTACGAGCAGTACTTC.

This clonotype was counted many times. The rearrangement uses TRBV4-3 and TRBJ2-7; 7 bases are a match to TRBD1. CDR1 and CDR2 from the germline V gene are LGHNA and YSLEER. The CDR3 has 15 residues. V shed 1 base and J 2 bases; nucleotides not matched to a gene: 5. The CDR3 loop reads CASSQGTGVAYEQYF. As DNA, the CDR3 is TGCGCCAGCAGCCAAGGCACAGGGGTCGCCTACGAGCAGTACTTC.

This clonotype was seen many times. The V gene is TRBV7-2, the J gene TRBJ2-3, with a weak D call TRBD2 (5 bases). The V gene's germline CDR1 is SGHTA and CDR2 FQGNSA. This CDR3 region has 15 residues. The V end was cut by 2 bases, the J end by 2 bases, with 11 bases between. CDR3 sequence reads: CASSLSSGNTDTQYF. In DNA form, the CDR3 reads TGTGCCAGCAGCTTATCCAGCGGTAACACAGATACGCAGTATTTT.

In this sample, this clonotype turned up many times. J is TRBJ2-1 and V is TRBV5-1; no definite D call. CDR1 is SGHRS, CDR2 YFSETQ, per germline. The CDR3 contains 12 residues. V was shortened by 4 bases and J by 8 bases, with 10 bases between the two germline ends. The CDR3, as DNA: TGCGCCAGCAGCCACGCGTGGGATGAGCAGTTCTTC. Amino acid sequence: CASSHAWDEQFF.

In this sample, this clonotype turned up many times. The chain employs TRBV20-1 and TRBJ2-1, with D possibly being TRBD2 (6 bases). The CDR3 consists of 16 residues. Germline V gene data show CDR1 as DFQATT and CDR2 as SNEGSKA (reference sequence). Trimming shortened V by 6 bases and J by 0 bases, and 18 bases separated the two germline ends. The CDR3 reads CSAYGARGSSYNEQFF. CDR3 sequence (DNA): TGCAGTGCCTATGGTGCACGGGGGTCCTCCTACAATGAGCAGTTCTTC.

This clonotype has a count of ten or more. The DNA for the CDR3 is TGTGCCAGTAGAACAGGGGCAGATCAGCCCCAGCATTTT. The encoded protein is CASRTGADQPQHF. This chain connects TRBV19 to TRBJ1-5; 7 nucleotides line up with TRBD1. CDR3 length: 13 residues. The V gene's germline CDR1 is LNHDA and CDR2 SQIVND (reference sequence). The ends lost 6 bases at V and 5 bases at J; junction bases unmatched: 4.

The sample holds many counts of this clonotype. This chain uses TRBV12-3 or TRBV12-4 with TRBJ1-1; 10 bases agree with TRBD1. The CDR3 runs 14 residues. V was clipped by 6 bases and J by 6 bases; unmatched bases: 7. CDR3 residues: CASRTGQGMAEAFF. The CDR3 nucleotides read TGTGCCAGCAGGACGGGACAGGGGATGGCTGAAGCTTTCTTT.

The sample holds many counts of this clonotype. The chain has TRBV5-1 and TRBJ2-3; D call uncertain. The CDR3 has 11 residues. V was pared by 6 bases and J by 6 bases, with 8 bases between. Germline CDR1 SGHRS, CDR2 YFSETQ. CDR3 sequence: CASTTADTQYF. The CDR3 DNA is TGCGCCAGCACGACCGCGGATACGCAGTATTTT.

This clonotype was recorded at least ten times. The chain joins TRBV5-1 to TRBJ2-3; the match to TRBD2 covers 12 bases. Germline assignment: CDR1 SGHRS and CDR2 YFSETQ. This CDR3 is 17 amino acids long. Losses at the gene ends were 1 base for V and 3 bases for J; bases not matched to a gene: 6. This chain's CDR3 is CASSLRASGGATDTQYF. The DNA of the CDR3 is TGCGCCAGCAGCTTGAGGGCTAGCGGGGGGGCGACAGATACGCAGTATTTT.

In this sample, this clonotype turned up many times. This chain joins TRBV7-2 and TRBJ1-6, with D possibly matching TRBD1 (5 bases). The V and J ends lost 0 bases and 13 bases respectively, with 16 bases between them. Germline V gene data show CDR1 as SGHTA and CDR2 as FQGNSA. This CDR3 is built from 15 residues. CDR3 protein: CASSLAGNGAGPLHF. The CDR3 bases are TGTGCCAGCAGCTTAGCGGGTAATGGGGCAGGCCCCCTCCACTTT.

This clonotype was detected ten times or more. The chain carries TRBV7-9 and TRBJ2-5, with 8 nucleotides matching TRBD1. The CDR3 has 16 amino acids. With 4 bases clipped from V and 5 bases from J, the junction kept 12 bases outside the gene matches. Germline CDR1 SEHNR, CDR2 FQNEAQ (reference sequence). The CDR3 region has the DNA TGTGCCAGCAGCTCTCTCGGACAGGGCTTGTGGGAGACCCAGTACTTC. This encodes CASSSLGQGLWETQYF.

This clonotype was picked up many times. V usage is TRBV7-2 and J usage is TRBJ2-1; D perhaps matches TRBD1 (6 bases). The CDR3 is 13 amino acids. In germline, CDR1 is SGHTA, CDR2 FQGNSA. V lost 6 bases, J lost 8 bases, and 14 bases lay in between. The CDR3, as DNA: TGTGCCAGCAGTTCACAGGGATCCGATGAGCAGTTCTTC. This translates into CASSSQGSDEQFF.

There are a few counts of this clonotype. The CDR3 DNA is TGTGCCAGCAGCTTGAGGGGAACAGAAAAACTGTTTTTT. As protein: CASSLRGTEKLFF. This rearrangement joins TRBV5-6 to TRBJ1-4; TRBD1 might be the D (5 bases). Trimming left V 1 base short and J 8 bases short, with 9 bases between. Germline assignment: CDR1 SGHDT and CDR2 YYEEEE. CDR3 length equals 13 residues.

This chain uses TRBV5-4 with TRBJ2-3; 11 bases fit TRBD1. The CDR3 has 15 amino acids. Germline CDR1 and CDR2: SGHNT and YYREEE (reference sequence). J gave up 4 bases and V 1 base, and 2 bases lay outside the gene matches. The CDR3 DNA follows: TGTGCCAGCAGCTTGAGGACAGGGGGCGCAGATACGCAGTATTTT. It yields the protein CASSLRTGGADTQYF.

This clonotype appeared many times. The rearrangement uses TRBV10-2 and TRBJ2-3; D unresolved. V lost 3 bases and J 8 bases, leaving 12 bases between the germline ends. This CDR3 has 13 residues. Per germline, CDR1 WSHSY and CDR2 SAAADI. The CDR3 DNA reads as TGCGCCAGCAGTGACCCCGAGTCGGGTACGCAGTATTTT. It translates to CASSDPESGTQYF.

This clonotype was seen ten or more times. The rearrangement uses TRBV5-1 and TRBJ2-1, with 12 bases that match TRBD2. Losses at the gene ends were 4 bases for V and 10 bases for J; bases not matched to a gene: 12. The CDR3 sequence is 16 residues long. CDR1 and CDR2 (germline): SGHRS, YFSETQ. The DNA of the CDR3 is TGCGCCAGCAGCCGCCGCCTAGCGGGGGGGCCTCGAGAGCAGTTCTTC. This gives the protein CASSRRLAGGPREQFF.

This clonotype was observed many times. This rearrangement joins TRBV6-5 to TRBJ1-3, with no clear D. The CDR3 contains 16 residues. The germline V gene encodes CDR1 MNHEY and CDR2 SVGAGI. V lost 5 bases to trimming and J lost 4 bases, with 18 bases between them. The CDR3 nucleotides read TGTGCCAGCAGTACCTCTCTCCCAGAAAGGGGAAACACCATATATTTT. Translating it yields CASSTSLPERGNTIYF.

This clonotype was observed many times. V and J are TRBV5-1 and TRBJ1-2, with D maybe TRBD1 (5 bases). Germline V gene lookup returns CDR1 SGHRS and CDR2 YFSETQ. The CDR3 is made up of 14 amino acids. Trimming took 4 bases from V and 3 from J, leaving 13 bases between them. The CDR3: CASSLGPGDYGYTF. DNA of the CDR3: TGCGCCAGCAGCCTCGGACCGGGGGACTATGGCTACACCTTC.

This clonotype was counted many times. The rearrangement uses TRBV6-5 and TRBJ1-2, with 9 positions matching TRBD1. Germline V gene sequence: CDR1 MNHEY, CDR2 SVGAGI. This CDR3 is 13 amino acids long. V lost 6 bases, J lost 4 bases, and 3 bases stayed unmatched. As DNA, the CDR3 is TGTGCCAGCAGGGGACAGGGAAGCTATGGCTACACCTTC. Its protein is CASRGQGSYGYTF.

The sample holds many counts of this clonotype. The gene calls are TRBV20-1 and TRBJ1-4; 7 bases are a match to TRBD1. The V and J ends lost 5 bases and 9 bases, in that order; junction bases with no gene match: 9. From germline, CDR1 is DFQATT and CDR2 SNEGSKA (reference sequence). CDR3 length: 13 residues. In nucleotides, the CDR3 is TGCAGTGCTCCCGAGGGGGACAGAAAAAAACTGTTTTTT. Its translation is CSAPEGDRKKLFF.

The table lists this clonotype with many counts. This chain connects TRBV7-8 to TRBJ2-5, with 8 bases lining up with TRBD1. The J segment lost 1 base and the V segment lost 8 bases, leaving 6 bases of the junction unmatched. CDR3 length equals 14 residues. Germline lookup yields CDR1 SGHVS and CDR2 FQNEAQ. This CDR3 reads CASRTGSLQETQYF. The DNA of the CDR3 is TGTGCCAGCCGGACAGGGAGTCTCCAAGAGACCCAGTACTTC.

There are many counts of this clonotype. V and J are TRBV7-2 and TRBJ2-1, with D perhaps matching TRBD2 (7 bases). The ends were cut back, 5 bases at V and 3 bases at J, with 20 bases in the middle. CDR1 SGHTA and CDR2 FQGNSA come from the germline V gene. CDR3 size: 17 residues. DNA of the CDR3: TGTGCCAGCAGCCCCGGTAGAGGGGGGGGCATCTACAATGAGCAGTTCTTC. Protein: CASSPGRGGGIYNEQFF.

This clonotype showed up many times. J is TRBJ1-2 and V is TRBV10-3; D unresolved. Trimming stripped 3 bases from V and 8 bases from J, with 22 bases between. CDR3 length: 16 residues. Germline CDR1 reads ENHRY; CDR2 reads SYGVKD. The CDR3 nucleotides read TGTGCCATCAGTGACCCCCTCGGTGAGGTCAGGCCGGGCTACACCTTC. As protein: CAISDPLGEVRPGYTF.

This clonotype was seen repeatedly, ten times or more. The CDR3 bases are TGCAGTGCTAAAGTTGGGAGCTCCTACAATGAGCAGTTCTTC. Amino acids: CSAKVGSSYNEQFF. The chain recombines TRBV20-1 with TRBJ2-1; maybe TRBD2 (5 bases). V lost 4 bases and J 0 bases, leaving 10 bases between the germline ends. Germline V gene data show CDR1 as DFQATT and CDR2 as SNEGSKA (reference sequence). The CDR3 totals 14 residues.